The 27 T cell receptor beta chains in this list originate from one sample, sequenced in a study of blood T cell repertoires in COVID-19. TCRdb's copy holds only in-frame clones and misses some; the assay was immunoSEQ multiplex PCR. This sample has some 170,000 clones, with 75% to 90% found just once. Sequenced input: peripheral blood. These receptors originate from a woman older than 75 with active or convalescent COVID-19.

CDR3 in DNA: TGTGCCTGGAGTCCCACCCGGTTTGGGCTTGGTAACTATGGCTACACCTTC. This encodes CAWSPTRFGLGNYGYTF. The gene calls are TRBV30 and TRBJ1-2, with D hard to call. The germline V and J ends were trimmed by 2 bases and 1 base, with 20 bases remaining between them. This CDR3 contains 17 residues. Germline CDR1 reads GTSNPN; CDR2 reads SVGIG (reference sequence).

The rearrangement uses TRBV19 and TRBJ1-1; 11 nucleotides line up with TRBD1. Germline V lookup: CDR1 LNHDA, CDR2 SQIVND (reference sequence). V lost 6 bases and J lost 4; bases outside the gene matches: 4. CDR3 length equals 14 residues. The CDR3 sequence: CASRDRGRVTEAFF. The CDR3 bases are TGTGCCAGTAGGGACAGGGGGCGAGTCACTGAAGCTTTCTTT. Combining the CDR3 with reference TRBV19 and TRBJ1-1 gives the whole variable domain DGGITQSPKYLFRKEGQNVTLSCEQNLNHDAMYWYRQDPGQGLRLIYYSQIVNDFQKGDIAEGYSVSREKKESFPLTVTSAQKNPTAFYLCASRDRGRVTEAFFGQGTRLTVV.

This clone came up once. This chain uses TRBV4-3 with TRBJ2-2; D perhaps matches TRBD1 (6 bases). Germline values: CDR1 LGHNA, CDR2 YSLEER. The V and J ends lost 0 bases and 9 bases respectively, with 17 bases between them. This CDR3 spans 16 amino acids. The CDR3 reads CASSQDLTRGSRELFF. CDR3 coding DNA: TGCGCCAGCAGCCAAGACTTGACAAGGGGGTCCCGGGAGCTGTTTTTT.

There are a few counts of this clone. This rearrangement joins TRBV7-3 to TRBJ2-1; D is ambiguous. Looked up from germline, CDR1 is SGHTA and CDR2 is FQGTGA. This CDR3 has 15 residues. V gave up 5 bases and J gave up 5 bases, with 16 bases separating them. The CDR3 region has the DNA TGTGCCAGCAGCACAACCGGCGGTTTCAACAATGAGCAGTTCTTC. Amino acids: CASSTTGGFNNEQFF. Filled out from reference TRBV7-3 and TRBJ2-1, the complete variable domain reads GAGVSQTPSNKVTEKGKYVELRCDPISGHTALYWYRQSLGQGPEFLIYFQGTGAADDSGLPNDRFFAVRPEGSVSTLKIQRTERGDSAVYLCASSTTGGFNNEQFFGPGTRLTVL.

The chain links TRBV5-1 to TRBJ1-3, with no clear D. V was trimmed by 0 bases and J by 0 bases, leaving 7 bases between them. The germline gives CDR1 SGHRS, CDR2 YFSETQ. The CDR3 is 15 amino acids. The CDR3 DNA is TGCGCCAGCAGCTTGGACCCAGGCTCTGGAAACACCATATATTTT. Amino acid sequence: CASSLDPGSGNTIYF.

The chain combines TRBV10-3 with TRBJ1-2, with TRBD1 as a possible D gene (6 bases). Deletions cut 8 bases from V and 2 bases from J, with 24 bases between. Germline V lookup: CDR1 ENHRY, CDR2 SYGVKD. This CDR3 has 17 residues. The CDR3 sequence: CAIGPGGGQRQNYGYTF. The CDR3 DNA sequence: TGTGCCATCGGACCTGGGGGCGGACAGCGGCAGAACTATGGCTACACCTTC.

The gene calls are TRBV18 and TRBJ1-3, with TRBD1 as a possible D gene (6 bases). The CDR3 totals 15 residues. Trimming took off 6 bases at V and 0 bases at J, with 12 bases between the two ends. Looked up from germline, CDR1 is KGHSH and CDR2 is LQKENI. The CDR3 here is CASSLDRTSGNTIYF. DNA for the CDR3: TGTGCCAGCTCCCTCGACAGGACCTCTGGAAACACCATATATTTT.

This sequence joins TRBV7-2 and TRBJ2-2, with D hard to call. CDR3 size: 14 residues. The ends were cut back, 3 bases at V and 4 bases at J, with 9 bases in the middle. CDR1 and CDR2 (germline): SGHTA, FQGNSA. This CDR3 is CASSFVELTGELFF. The CDR3 DNA sequence: TGTGCCAGCAGCTTTGTCGAACTCACCGGGGAGCTGTTTTTT.

This clone was detected once. This sequence joins TRBV30 and TRBJ1-2, with 7 nucleotides matching TRBD1. The CDR3 extends over 13 amino acids. J was trimmed by 7 bases and V by 2 bases; bases with no gene match: 7. Germline V gene data show CDR1 as GTSNPN and CDR2 as SVGIG (reference sequence). The CDR3 sequence: CAWSQSTGSGYTF. CDR3 DNA: TGTGCCTGGAGTCAATCGACAGGGAGTGGCTACACCTTC.

With respect to this clone: Other DNA sequences in the same sample also yield this CDR3. The chain recombines TRBV15 with TRBJ2-7; 7 nucleotides agree with TRBD1. CDR1 and CDR2 (germline): LNHNV, YYDKDF (reference sequence). V dropped 8 bases and J dropped 2; count of bases not matched to a gene: 6. This CDR3 has 13 amino acids. CDR3 coding DNA: TGTGCCACCGGGAAGACAGGGACCTACGAGCAGTACTTC. It codes for CATGKTGTYEQYF.

The chain uses TRBV11-2 and TRBJ2-5; TRBD2 agrees at 11 bases. The germline gives CDR1 SGHAT, CDR2 FQNNGV. This CDR3 is 15 amino acids long. The V and J ends lost 5 bases and 4 bases, in that order; junction bases with no gene match: 6. CDR3 amino acids: CASSVSGGALETQYF. The CDR3 region has the DNA TGTGCCAGCAGCGTTAGCGGGGGGGCCTTAGAGACCCAGTACTTC.

The chain has TRBV6-2 or TRBV6-3 and TRBJ2-3, with 11 bases that match TRBD2. Unmatched junction bases numbered 6, after V lost 2 bases and J lost 2 bases. This CDR3 region has 17 residues. Germline loops: CDR1 MNHEY, CDR2 SVGEGT. This chain's CDR3 is CASSYELAGGTTDTQYF. CDR3 in DNA: TGTGCCAGCAGTTACGAGCTAGCGGGGGGTACCACAGATACGCAGTATTTT.

J is TRBJ2-1 and V is TRBV7-6, with 9 bases that match TRBD2. The V gene's germline CDR1 is SGHVS and CDR2 FNYEAQ. The CDR3 length is 14 residues. V trimming: 3 bases; J trimming: 8 bases; junction bases outside the gene matches: 5. CDR3 protein: CASSFLAGHDEQFF. The DNA for the CDR3 is TGTGCCAGCAGCTTCCTAGCGGGGCACGATGAGCAGTTCTTC.

The chain combines TRBV7-2 with TRBJ1-6, with a weak D call TRBD1 (6 bases). Trimming pared 3 bases from V and 7 bases from J, leaving 19 bases between. This CDR3 contains 17 residues. Germline V CDR1 and CDR2: SGHTA, FQGNSA. CDR3 in amino acids: CASSFLWTEFGNSPLHF. In nucleotides, the CDR3 is TGTGCCAGCAGCTTTCTCTGGACAGAATTTGGGAATTCACCCCTCCACTTT.

This rearrangement joins TRBV12-5 to TRBJ1-1; D is perhaps TRBD1 (6 bases). V dropped 2 bases and J dropped 5 bases, with 9 bases sitting between them. Germline V lookup: CDR1 LGHNT, CDR2 FRNRAP. The CDR3 runs 13 residues. The CDR3 sequence: CASGLQGITEAFF. The CDR3 DNA follows: TGTGCTAGTGGTTTGCAGGGGATAACTGAAGCTTTCTTT.

V is TRBV18 and J is TRBJ2-7; TRBD1 aligns across 7 bases. Germline trimming cut 4 bases from V and 5 bases from J; bases unmatched to any gene: 8. CDR1 KGHSH and CDR2 LQKENI come from the germline V gene. The CDR3 runs to 14 residues. The CDR3 sequence is CASSQGLQGNEQYF. The CDR3 region has the DNA TGTGCCAGCTCACAGGGATTACAGGGGAACGAGCAGTACTTC.

This clone occurred once. CDR3 DNA: TGTGCCAGCAGCCAGGGGAGCCTAGCCGCCACCTACGAGCAGTACTTC. Protein product: CASSQGSLAATYEQYF. The rearrangement joins TRBV3-1 (or the pseudogene TRBV3-2) to TRBJ2-7; possibly TRBD2 for D (5 bases). The CDR3 is made up of 16 amino acids. Per the germline V gene, CDR1 is LGHDT and CDR2 is YNNKEL (reference sequence). Trimming shortened V by 3 bases and J by 2 bases, and 17 bases separated the two germline ends.

The genes are TRBV13 and TRBJ2-1; D uncertain. Per the germline V gene, CDR1 is PRHDT and CDR2 is FYEKMQ (reference sequence). The CDR3 has 11 amino acids. Trimming took off 4 bases at V and 5 bases at J, with 3 bases between the two ends. The CDR3 coding sequence is TGTGCCAGCAGCTCAAACAATGAGCAGTTCTTC. This encodes CASSSNNEQFF.

The rearrangement uses TRBV19 and TRBJ2-5, with 10 bases aligning to TRBD1. Germline values: CDR1 LNHDA, CDR2 SQIVND (reference sequence). This CDR3 comprises 15 residues. With 9 bases clipped from V and 4 bases from J, the junction kept 11 bases outside the gene matches. The chain's CDR3 is CASRPGTGEGETQYF. As DNA, the CDR3 is TGTGCCAGCCGTCCCGGGACAGGGGAGGGAGAGACCCAGTACTTC.

Points on this clone: One end of the junction varies from germline; a read error may be responsible. The chain joins TRBV7-7 to TRBJ2-3; the match to TRBD2 covers 8 bases. The CDR3 is 16 residues long. Germline CDR1 and CDR2: SSHAT and FNYEAQ (reference sequence). CDR3: CASSLAGPGSTDTQYF. The CDR3 region has the DNA TGTGCTAGCAGCTTAGCGGGGCCAGGGAGCACAGATACGCAGTATTTT.

The chain recombines TRBV6-5 with TRBJ1-5; D may be TRBD1 (5 bases). V lost 6 bases to trimming and J lost 4 bases, with 13 bases between them. Germline V gene data show CDR1 as MNHEY and CDR2 as SVGAGI. This CDR3 has 14 residues. Here the CDR3 DNA reads TGTGCCAGCAGACAACGGGGGGGTAATCAGCCCCAGCATTTT. Residues: CASRQRGGNQPQHF.

This clone was recorded a few times. V usage is TRBV6-5 and J usage is TRBJ1-3; TRBD1 is a possible D gene (5 bases). Germline values: CDR1 MNHEY, CDR2 SVGAGI. CDR3 length equals 15 residues. V lost 6 bases and J 0 bases, leaving 12 bases between the germline ends. CDR3 residues: CASRLGHFSGNTIYF. CDR3 bases: TGTGCCAGCAGGCTAGGACATTTCTCTGGAAACACCATATATTTT.

The chain joins TRBV10-3 to TRBJ1-3, with unresolved D. CDR3 size: 15 residues. The V end lost 5 bases, the J end lost 0 bases, and 11 bases lay between the germline ends. Per germline, CDR1 ENHRY and CDR2 SYGVKD. The CDR3 protein is CAISLARNSGNTIYF. CDR3 nucleotides: TGTGCCATCAGTCTTGCCAGAAACTCTGGAAACACCATATATTTT.

The chain combines TRBV5-1 with TRBJ1-3; D is unclear. Trimming cost V 2 bases and J 4 bases, with 13 bases left between them. The length of the CDR3 is 15 residues. Germline loops: CDR1 SGHRS, CDR2 YFSETQ. The CDR3 DNA is TGCGCCAGCAGCTTTAGCGGGTCAGCAGGAAACACCATATATTTT. This translates into CASSFSGSAGNTIYF.

This chain joins TRBV6-1 and TRBJ1-5; the D is unclear. This CDR3 comprises 14 residues. The germline CDR1 and CDR2 sequences are MNHNS and SASEGT. The V and J ends lost 0 bases and 4 bases respectively, with 7 bases between them. CDR3 nucleotide sequence: TGTGCCAGCAGTGAAGCTCTTAATAATCAGCCCCAGCATTTT. It yields the protein CASSEALNNQPQHF.

This rearrangement joins TRBV6-2 or TRBV6-3 to TRBJ2-2, with TRBD1 identical over 7 bases. Trimming at V came to 5 bases and at J to 2 bases, leaving 2 bases not matched to a gene. The length of the CDR3 is 14 residues. Germline-derived CDR1 and CDR2 are MNHEY and SVGEGT. The CDR3 sequence: CASSNRGNTGELFF. For the CDR3, the DNA is TGTGCCAGCAGTAACAGGGGTAACACCGGGGAGCTGTTTTTT.

This clone showed up just once. The rearrangement uses TRBV10-3 and TRBJ1-4; 7 bases are shared with TRBD1. The CDR3 consists of 15 residues. V gave up 3 bases and J gave up 7 bases; unmatched junction bases: 8. Germline V gives CDR1 ENHRY, CDR2 SYGVKD. The CDR3 bases are TGTGCCATCAGTGATCGGGGCAGGGGGACTGAAAAACTGTTTTTT. This translates into CAISDRGRGTEKLFF.